Judged by frequency, the clone carrying this TCR beta chain is medium-sized. Antigen specificity is unknown. Germline CDR1 MGHRA, CDR2 YSYEKL. The CDR3 runs to 13 residues. Scientists made TCR beta libraries using UMI-labeled 5' RACE. TCRdb reprocessed the 5' RACE reads and reports one entry per CDR3 protein, with no DNA. Across several thousand distinct CDR3 sequences, the top ten clones capture 20% to 25% of the sample. Enrichment of total CD8+ T cells was achieved using negative magnetic separation. The entry originates in a study of human CD8 memory T cell subsets. General study points: Effector memory cells lacked the similarly high diversity that stem-like memory and precursor exhausted T cells had. Greater diversity was suggested by Chao1 estimates for stem-like memory T cells than for precursor exhausted T cells.

V usage is TRBV4-1 and J usage is TRBJ1-2. The source is a human donor in good health. Sequencing input: CD8+ T cells from PBMCs. The CDR3 loop is CASSQDVSLGYTF.